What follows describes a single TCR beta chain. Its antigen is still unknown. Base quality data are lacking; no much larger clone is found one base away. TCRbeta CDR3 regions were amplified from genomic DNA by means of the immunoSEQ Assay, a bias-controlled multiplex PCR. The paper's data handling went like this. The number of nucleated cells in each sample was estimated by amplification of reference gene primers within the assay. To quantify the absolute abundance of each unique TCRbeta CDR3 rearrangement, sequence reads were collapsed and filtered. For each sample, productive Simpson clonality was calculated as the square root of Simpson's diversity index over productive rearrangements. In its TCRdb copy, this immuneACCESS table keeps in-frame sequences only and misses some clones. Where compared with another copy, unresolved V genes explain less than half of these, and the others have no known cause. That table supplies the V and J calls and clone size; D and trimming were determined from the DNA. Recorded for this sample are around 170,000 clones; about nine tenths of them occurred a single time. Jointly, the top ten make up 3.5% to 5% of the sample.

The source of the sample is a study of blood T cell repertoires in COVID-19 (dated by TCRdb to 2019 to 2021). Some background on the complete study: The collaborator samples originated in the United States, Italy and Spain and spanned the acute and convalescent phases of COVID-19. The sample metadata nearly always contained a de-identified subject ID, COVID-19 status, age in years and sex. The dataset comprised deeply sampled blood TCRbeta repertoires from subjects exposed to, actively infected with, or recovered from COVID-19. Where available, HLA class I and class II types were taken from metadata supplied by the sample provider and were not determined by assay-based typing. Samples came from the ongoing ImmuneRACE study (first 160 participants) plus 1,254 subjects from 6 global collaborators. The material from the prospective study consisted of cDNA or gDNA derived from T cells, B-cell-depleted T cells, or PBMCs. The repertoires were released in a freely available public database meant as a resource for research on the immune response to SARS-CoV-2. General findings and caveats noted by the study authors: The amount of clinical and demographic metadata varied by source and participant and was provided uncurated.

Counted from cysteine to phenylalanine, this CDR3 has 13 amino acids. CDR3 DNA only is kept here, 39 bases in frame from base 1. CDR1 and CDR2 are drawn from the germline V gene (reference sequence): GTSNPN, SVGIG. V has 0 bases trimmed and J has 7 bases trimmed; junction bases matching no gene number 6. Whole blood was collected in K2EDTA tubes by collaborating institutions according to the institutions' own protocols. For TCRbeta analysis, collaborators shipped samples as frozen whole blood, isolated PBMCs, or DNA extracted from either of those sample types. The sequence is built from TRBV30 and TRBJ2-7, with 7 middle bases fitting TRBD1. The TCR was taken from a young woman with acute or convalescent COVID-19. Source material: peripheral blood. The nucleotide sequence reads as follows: TGTGCCTGGAGTGTAGTAGGGGGCTTGGAGCAGTACTTC. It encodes CAWSVVGGLEQYF.